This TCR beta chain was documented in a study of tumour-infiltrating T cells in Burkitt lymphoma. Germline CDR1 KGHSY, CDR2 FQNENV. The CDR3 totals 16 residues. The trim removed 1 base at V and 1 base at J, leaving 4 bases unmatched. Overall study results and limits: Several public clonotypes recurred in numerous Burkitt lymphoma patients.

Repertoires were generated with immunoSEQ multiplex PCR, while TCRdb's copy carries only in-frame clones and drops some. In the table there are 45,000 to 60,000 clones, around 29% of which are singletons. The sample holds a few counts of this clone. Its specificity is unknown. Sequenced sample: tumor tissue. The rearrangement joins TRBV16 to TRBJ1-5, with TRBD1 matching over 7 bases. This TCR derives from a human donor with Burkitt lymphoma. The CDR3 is CASSQLLDRSNQPQHF. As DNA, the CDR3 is TGTGCCAGCAGCCAATTGCTGGACAGGAGCAATCAGCCCCAGCATTTT.